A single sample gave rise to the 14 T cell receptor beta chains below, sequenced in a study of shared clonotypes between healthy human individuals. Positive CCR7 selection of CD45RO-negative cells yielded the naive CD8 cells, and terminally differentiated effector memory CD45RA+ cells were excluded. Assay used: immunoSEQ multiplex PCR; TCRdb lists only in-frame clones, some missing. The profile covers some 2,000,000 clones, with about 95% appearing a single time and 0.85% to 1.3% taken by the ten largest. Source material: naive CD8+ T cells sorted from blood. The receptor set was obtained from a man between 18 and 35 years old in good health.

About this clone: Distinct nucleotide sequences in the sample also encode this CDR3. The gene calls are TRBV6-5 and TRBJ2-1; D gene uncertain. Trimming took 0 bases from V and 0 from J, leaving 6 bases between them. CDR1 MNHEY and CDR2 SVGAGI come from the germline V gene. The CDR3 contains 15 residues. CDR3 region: CASSYSQSSYNEQFF. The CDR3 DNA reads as TGTGCCAGCAGTTACTCCCAGAGCTCCTACAATGAGCAGTTCTTC.

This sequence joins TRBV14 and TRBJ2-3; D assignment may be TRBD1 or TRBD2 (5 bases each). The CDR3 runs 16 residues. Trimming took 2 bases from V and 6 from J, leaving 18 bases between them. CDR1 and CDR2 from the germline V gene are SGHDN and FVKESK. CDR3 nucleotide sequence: TGTGCCAGCAGCCAACCTCCGGGACGGGCCATTGATACGCAGTATTTT. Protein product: CASSQPPGRAIDTQYF.

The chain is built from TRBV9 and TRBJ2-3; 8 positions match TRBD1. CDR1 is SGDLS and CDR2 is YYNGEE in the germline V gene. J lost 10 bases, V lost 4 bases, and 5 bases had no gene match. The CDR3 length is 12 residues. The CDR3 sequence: CASSMQGAAQYF. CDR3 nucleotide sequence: TGTGCCAGCAGCATGCAGGGGGCTGCGCAGTATTTT.

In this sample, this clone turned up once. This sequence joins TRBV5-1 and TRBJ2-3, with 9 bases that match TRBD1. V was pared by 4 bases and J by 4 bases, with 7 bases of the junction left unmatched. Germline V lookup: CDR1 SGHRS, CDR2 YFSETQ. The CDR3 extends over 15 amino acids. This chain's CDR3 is CASSPGTGIPDTQYF. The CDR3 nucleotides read TGCGCCAGCAGCCCTGGGACAGGGATTCCAGATACGCAGTATTTT.

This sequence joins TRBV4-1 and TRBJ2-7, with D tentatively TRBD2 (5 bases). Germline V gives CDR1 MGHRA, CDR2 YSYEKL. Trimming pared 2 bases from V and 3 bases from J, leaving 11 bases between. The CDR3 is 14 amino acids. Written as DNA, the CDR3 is TGCGCCAGCAGCCAACTCCGGACTGGCTACGAGCAGTACTTC. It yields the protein CASSQLRTGYEQYF.

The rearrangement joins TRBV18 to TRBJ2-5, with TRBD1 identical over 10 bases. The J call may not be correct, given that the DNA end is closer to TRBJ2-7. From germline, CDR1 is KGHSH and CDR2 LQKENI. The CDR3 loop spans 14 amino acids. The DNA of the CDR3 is TGTGCCAGCTCGCGGACAGGGGGATCCTACGAGCAGTACTTC. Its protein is CASSRTGGSYEQYF.

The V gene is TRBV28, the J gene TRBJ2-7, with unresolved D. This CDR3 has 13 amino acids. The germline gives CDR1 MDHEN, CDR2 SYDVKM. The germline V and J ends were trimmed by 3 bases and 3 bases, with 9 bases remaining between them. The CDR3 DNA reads TGTGCCAGCAGTTTTATAGGGAACTACGAGCAGTACTTC. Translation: CASSFIGNYEQYF.

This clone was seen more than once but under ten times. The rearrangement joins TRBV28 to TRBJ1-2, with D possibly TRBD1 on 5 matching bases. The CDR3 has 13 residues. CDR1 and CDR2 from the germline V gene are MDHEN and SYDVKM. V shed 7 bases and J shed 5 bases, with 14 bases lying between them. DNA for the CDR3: TGTGCCAGCACTCCTTGGGGGATGTATGGCTACACCTTC. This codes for CASTPWGMYGYTF.

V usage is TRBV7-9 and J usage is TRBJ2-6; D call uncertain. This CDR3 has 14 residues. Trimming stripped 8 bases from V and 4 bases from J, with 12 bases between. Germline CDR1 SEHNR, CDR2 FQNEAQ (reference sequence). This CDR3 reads CASALVGGANVLTF. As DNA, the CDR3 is TGTGCCAGCGCCCTCGTGGGAGGGGCCAACGTCCTGACTTTC.

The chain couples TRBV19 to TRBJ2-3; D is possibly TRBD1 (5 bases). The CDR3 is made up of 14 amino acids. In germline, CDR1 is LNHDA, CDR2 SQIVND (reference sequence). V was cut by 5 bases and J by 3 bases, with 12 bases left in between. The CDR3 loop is CASSPGLGTDTQYF. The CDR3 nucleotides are TGTGCCAGTAGTCCAGGGTTAGGGACAGATACGCAGTATTTT.

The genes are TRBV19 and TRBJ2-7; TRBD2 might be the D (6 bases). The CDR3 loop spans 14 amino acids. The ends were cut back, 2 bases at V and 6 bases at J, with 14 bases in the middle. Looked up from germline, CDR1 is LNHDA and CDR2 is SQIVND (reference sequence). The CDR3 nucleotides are TGTGCCAGTAGTATATATCTGGGAGGCATCGAGCAGTACTTC. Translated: CASSIYLGGIEQYF. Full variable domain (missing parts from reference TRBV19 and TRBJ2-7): DGGITQSPKYLFRKEGQNVTLSCEQNLNHDAMYWYRQDPGQGLRLIYYSQIVNDFQKGDIAEGYSVSREKKESFPLTVTSAQKNPTAFYLCASSIYLGGIEQYFGPGTRLTVT.

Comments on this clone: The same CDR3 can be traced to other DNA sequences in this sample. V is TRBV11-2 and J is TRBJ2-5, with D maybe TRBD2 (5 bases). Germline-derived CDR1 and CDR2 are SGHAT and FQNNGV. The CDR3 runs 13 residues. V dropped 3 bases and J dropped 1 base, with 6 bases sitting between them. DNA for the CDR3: TGTGCCAGCAGCTTGGGGAGCCAAGAGACCCAGTACTTC. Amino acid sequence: CASSLGSQETQYF.

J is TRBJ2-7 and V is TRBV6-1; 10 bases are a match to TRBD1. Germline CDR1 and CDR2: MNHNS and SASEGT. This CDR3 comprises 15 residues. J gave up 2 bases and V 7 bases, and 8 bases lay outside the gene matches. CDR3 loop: CASKLGQGFPYEQYF. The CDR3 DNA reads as TGTGCCAGCAAACTGGGACAGGGGTTTCCCTACGAGCAGTACTTC.

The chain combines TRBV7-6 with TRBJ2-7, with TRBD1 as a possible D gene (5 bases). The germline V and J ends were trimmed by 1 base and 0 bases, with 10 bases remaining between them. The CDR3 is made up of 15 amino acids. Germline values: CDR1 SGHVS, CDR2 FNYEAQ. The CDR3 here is CASSLEGVSSYEQYF. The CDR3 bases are TGTGCCAGCAGCTTAGAAGGGGTCAGCTCCTACGAGCAGTACTTC.